The clone carrying this TCR beta chain has more than one count but fewer than ten. This sample is drawn from a study of T-cell memory formation after mild COVID-19. Study as a whole: Clusters of TCRs were largely donor specific.

TCRdb redid the calling of the 5' RACE reads with MiXCR, one entry per CDR3 protein. This repertoire shows roughly 450,000 distinct CDR3 sequences, roughly 20% found once; its top ten account for 12%. Germline lookup yields CDR1 ENHRY and CDR2 SYGVKD. The V and J ends lost 0 bases and 2 bases respectively, with 7 bases between them. This CDR3 region has 14 residues. The rearrangement uses TRBV10-3 and TRBJ1-2; D is possibly TRBD1 (5 bases). The clonotype was recovered from an adult woman who had mild COVID-19 (a few samples of this study predate the infection). Cell type and time point are not known. The sample comprised PBMCs or a T cell subset sorted from them (not recorded which). CDR3 coding DNA: TGTGCCATCAGTGAGTCTGGGGGGAACTATGGCTACACCTTC. Translation gives CAISESGGNYGYTF.